These T cell receptor beta chains were read from a single sample in a study of T cell repertoires in cytomegalovirus infection. These receptors have no identified antigens. TCRdb redid the calling of the reads with MiXCR, one entry per CDR3 protein. The sample records about half a million distinct CDR3 sequences, approximately 42% being singletons. Source: cultured PBMCs, taken from culture after CMV antigen stimulation. These receptors all stem from a human donor in good health (CMV status not recorded). Some clones in this sample may be carry-over from other donors' samples. Each CDR3 is given with its conserved first and last residue. A D gene is named only where the DNA matches it firmly. Only some rows state a clone size, as once, few, many or a class for expanded clones.

TRBV20-1	TRBJ2-1	TRBD2	-	CSASHRTSRSYNEQFF	TGCAGTGCTAGCCACAGGACTAGCCGCTCCTACAATGAGCAGTTCTTC
TRBV10-3	TRBJ2-2	TRBD2	-	CAHPEGTSGRANTGELFF	TGTGCCCACCCCGAGGGGACTAGCGGGAGGGCGAACACCGGGGAGCTGTTTTTT
TRBV6-8	TRBJ2-7	TRBD1	-	CASSTTWTGTLYEQYF	TGTGCCAGCAGTACGACCTGGACAGGGACCCTCTACGAGCAGTACTTC
TRBV27	TRBJ2-2	-	-	CASSLQGLGGELFF	TGTGCCAGCAGTTTACAGGGGCTAGGCGGGGAGCTGTTTTTT
TRBV18	TRBJ1-2	-	few	CASSPGQGMSYGYTF	TGTGCCAGCTCACCAGGGCAGGGGATGAGCTATGGCTACACCTTC
TRBV7-2	TRBJ2-2	-	-	CASSRIVNTGELFF	TGTGCCAGCAGCCGGATTGTGAACACCGGGGAGCTGTTTTTT
TRBV20-1	TRBJ1-3	-	-	CSALTGEVYGNTIYF	TGCAGTGCACTGACTGGGGAGGTGTATGGAAACACCATATATTTT
TRBV11-2	TRBJ1-4	-	once	CASRAGGIEKLFF	TGTGCCAGCAGGGCGGGGGGAATTGAAAAACTGTTTTTT
TRBV11-2	TRBJ2-2	-	-	CASRTTRAGELFF	TGTGCCAGCCGTACCACGAGGGCCGGGGAGCTGTTTTTT
TRBV19	TRBJ2-7	-	-	CASSIAFGSSYEQYF	TGTGCCAGTAGTATAGCCTTTGGGAGCTCCTACGAGCAGTACTTC
TRBV6-5	TRBJ1-4	TRBD1	few	CASSSHRDSREKLFF	TGTGCCAGCAGTTCCCACCGGGACAGCCGTGAAAAACTGTTTTTT
TRBV7-9	TRBJ2-3	-	-	CARTDGSSTDTQYF	TGTGCCCGGACAGATGGGTCTAGCACAGATACGCAGTATTTT
TRBV6-2/TRBV6-3	TRBJ1-2	TRBD1	-	CASSYGTEHNYGYTF	TGTGCCAGCAGTTACGGGACAGAGCATAACTATGGCTACACCTTC
TRBV25-1	TRBJ1-1	-	few	CASSPGGSRTMNTEAFF	TGTGCCAGCAGCCCTGGGGGCTCGAGGACGATGAACACTGAAGCTTTCTTT
TRBV7-8	TRBJ2-1	TRBD2	few	CASSLGTSGGGEQFF	TGTGCCAGCAGCTTAGGGACTAGCGGGGGAGGGGAGCAGTTCTTC
TRBV7-2	TRBJ2-5	TRBD1	many	CASSLASTGGGETQYF	TGTGCCAGCAGCTTAGCTTCGACAGGGGGCGGGGAGACCCAGTACTTC